The rows below give T cell receptor beta chains drawn from one sample of a study of blood T cell repertoires in COVID-19. Sequencing was performed with immunoSEQ multiplex PCR; in TCRdb, only in-frame clones are kept and a portion is missing. In the table there are about 81,000 clones, about 89% of which are singletons. Sequenced: PBMCs or T cells enriched from blood (not recorded which). The origin of the receptors is a woman aged 50 to 60 with acute COVID-19. Both conserved end residues are part of each CDR3. D genes are given only for firm matches. Not every row has a clone size; where given, it reads once, few, many or a size class.

clone size: NA
V gene: TRBV19
J gene: TRBJ1-1
D gene: NA
CDR3 protein: CASSTTYNTEAFF
CDR3 DNA: TGTGCCAGTAGTACCACTTATAACACTGAAGCTTTCTTT

clone size: NA
V gene: TRBV4-2
J gene: TRBJ1-2
D gene: TRBD1
CDR3 protein: CASSGQGLPGYTF
CDR3 DNA: TGTGCCAGCAGCGGACAGGGACTTCCTGGCTACACCTTC

clone size: NA
V gene: TRBV7-9
J gene: TRBJ2-7
D gene: NA
CDR3 protein: CASSPRGSSYEQYF
CDR3 DNA: TGTGCCAGCAGCCCCCGGGGTAGCTCCTACGAGCAGTACTTC

clone size: NA
V gene: TRBV7-9
J gene: TRBJ2-2
D gene: TRBD2
CDR3 protein: CASSPRLAGYTGELFF
CDR3 DNA: TGTGCCAGCAGCCCCCGACTAGCGGGATACACCGGGGAGCTGTTTTTT

clone size: once
V gene: TRBV19
J gene: TRBJ1-1
D gene: NA
CDR3 protein: CASSVVRSDTEAFF
CDR3 DNA: TGTGCCAGTAGTGTTGTCAGAAGTGACACTGAAGCTTTCTTT

clone size: NA
V gene: TRBV7-9
J gene: TRBJ1-5
D gene: NA
CDR3 protein: CASSLSSRDSNQPQHF
CDR3 DNA: TGTGCCAGCAGCTTATCCAGCAGGGATAGCAATCAGCCCCAGCATTTT

clone size: NA
V gene: TRBV19
J gene: TRBJ2-1
D gene: TRBD2
CDR3 protein: CASSLGTSGRGYEQFF
CDR3 DNA: TGTGCCAGTAGTCTGGGGACTAGCGGGAGGGGGTATGAGCAGTTCTTC

clone size: NA
V gene: TRBV15
J gene: TRBJ1-5
D gene: TRBD1
CDR3 protein: CATAAGQGHSNQPQHF
CDR3 DNA: TGTGCCACCGCTGCCGGACAGGGACATAGCAATCAGCCCCAGCATTTT

clone size: NA
V gene: TRBV30
J gene: TRBJ2-2
D gene: TRBD2
CDR3 protein: CAWRVSGTTGELFF
CDR3 DNA: TGTGCCTGGAGGGTTAGCGGGACTACCGGGGAGCTGTTTTTT

clone size: NA
V gene: TRBV18
J gene: TRBJ1-2
D gene: TRBD1
CDR3 protein: CASSPGQVNYGYTF
CDR3 DNA: TGTGCCAGCTCACCAGGACAGGTTAACTATGGCTACACCTTC

clone size: NA
V gene: TRBV6-5
J gene: TRBJ2-2
D gene: TRBD1
CDR3 protein: CASSYGGDRGTGELFF
CDR3 DNA: TGTGCCAGCAGTTATGGGGGGGACAGGGGCACCGGGGAGCTGTTTTTT

clone size: NA
V gene: TRBV19
J gene: TRBJ1-4
D gene: TRBD1
CDR3 protein: CASGTGLKLFF
CDR3 DNA: TGTGCCAGTGGGACAGGATTGAAACTGTTTTTT

clone size: NA
V gene: TRBV9
J gene: TRBJ1-2
D gene: TRBD1
CDR3 protein: CASSLGQGYGYTF
CDR3 DNA: TGTGCCAGCAGCCTCGGACAGGGCTATGGCTACACCTTC

clone size: NA
V gene: TRBV19
J gene: TRBJ1-5
D gene: TRBD1
CDR3 protein: CASSRTGINQPQHF
CDR3 DNA: TGTGCCAGTAGTCGGACAGGGATTAATCAGCCCCAGCATTTT

clone size: NA
V gene: TRBV30
J gene: TRBJ1-3
D gene: NA
CDR3 protein: CAWRRGNTIYF
CDR3 DNA: TGTGCCTGGAGGCGTGGAAACACCATATATTTT

clone size: NA
V gene: TRBV14
J gene: TRBJ2-1
D gene: NA
CDR3 protein: CASRKTLSTQGSYNEQFF
CDR3 DNA: TGTGCCAGCAGAAAAACCTTATCAACACAGGGATCCTACAATGAGCAGTTCTTC

clone size: once
V gene: TRBV7-8
J gene: TRBJ1-6
D gene: NA
CDR3 protein: CASTGHPNSPLHF
CDR3 DNA: TGTGCCAGTACAGGACACCCAAATTCACCCCTCCACTTT

clone size: NA
V gene: TRBV29-1
J gene: TRBJ1-2
D gene: NA
CDR3 protein: CSVDSRLQRSPNYGYTF
CDR3 DNA: TGCAGCGTTGATAGTAGACTCCAGAGATCTCCTAACTATGGCTACACCTTC

clone size: few
V gene: TRBV2
J gene: TRBJ1-1
D gene: NA
CDR3 protein: CASSEWTSRDTEAFF
CDR3 DNA: TGTGCCAGCAGTGAATGGACAAGTAGGGACACTGAAGCTTTCTTT

clone size: NA
V gene: TRBV5-6
J gene: TRBJ1-1
D gene: NA
CDR3 protein: CASSYARNTEAFF
CDR3 DNA: TGTGCCAGCAGCTATGCGAGAAACACTGAAGCTTTCTTT

clone size: NA
V gene: TRBV5-4
J gene: TRBJ1-4
D gene: NA
CDR3 protein: CASSPTGDDEKLFF
CDR3 DNA: TGTGCCAGCAGCCCGACAGGAGATGATGAAAAACTGTTTTTT

clone size: NA
V gene: TRBV28
J gene: TRBJ2-3
D gene: TRBD2
CDR3 protein: CASSPTSGTDTQYF
CDR3 DNA: TGTGCCAGCAGCCCCACTAGCGGGACAGATACGCAGTATTTT

clone size: once
V gene: TRBV18
J gene: TRBJ1-1
D gene: NA
CDR3 protein: CASSPPAQGMAFF
CDR3 DNA: TGTGCCAGCTCACCACCGGCCCAGGGGATGGCTTTCTTT

clone size: NA
V gene: TRBV7-2
J gene: TRBJ2-5
D gene: NA
CDR3 protein: CASSLGFGVGETQYF
CDR3 DNA: TGTGCCAGCAGCTTAGGATTCGGGGTTGGAGAGACCCAGTACTTC

clone size: NA
V gene: TRBV29-1
J gene: TRBJ2-6
D gene: TRBD1
CDR3 protein: CSVITGGDSGANVLTF
CDR3 DNA: TGCAGCGTTATTACAGGGGGAGACTCTGGGGCCAACGTCCTGACTTTC

clone size: once
V gene: TRBV29-1
J gene: TRBJ2-7
D gene: TRBD1
CDR3 protein: CSVEAGQGLSYEQYF
CDR3 DNA: TGCAGCGTGGAGGCGGGACAGGGGCTCTCCTACGAGCAGTACTTC

clone size: NA
V gene: TRBV18
J gene: TRBJ1-6
D gene: TRBD1
CDR3 protein: CASSPPTGNISPLHF
CDR3 DNA: TGTGCCAGCTCACCACCGACAGGGAACATATCACCCCTCCACTTT

clone size: NA
V gene: TRBV3-1/TRBV3-2
J gene: TRBJ1-1
D gene: NA
CDR3 protein: CASSRHKSEAFF
CDR3 DNA: TGTGCCAGCAGCCGACACAAGAGTGAAGCTTTCTTT

clone size: NA
V gene: TRBV12-3/TRBV12-4
J gene: TRBJ2-3
D gene: NA
CDR3 protein: CASSPNKDTQYF
CDR3 DNA: TGTGCCAGCAGCCCGAACAAGGATACGCAGTATTTT

clone size: NA
V gene: TRBV23-1
J gene: TRBJ2-1
D gene: TRBD1
CDR3 protein: CASSRIKDRGLFYNEQFF
CDR3 DNA: TGCGCCAGCAGTCGAATCAAGGACAGGGGGCTCTTCTACAATGAGCAGTTCTTC

clone size: NA
V gene: TRBV21-1
J gene: TRBJ1-1
D gene: NA
CDR3 protein: CASPKGRGRDTEAFF
CDR3 DNA: TGTGCCAGCCCTAAGGGCAGGGGAAGGGACACTGAAGCTTTCTTT

clone size: few
V gene: TRBV7-2
J gene: TRBJ2-3
D gene: NA
CDR3 protein: CASSFGPSTDTQYF
CDR3 DNA: TGTGCCAGCAGCTTTGGGCCTAGCACAGATACGCAGTATTTT

clone size: NA
V gene: TRBV11-3
J gene: TRBJ2-7
D gene: TRBD2
CDR3 protein: CASSLDRRSSGRTSHEQYF
CDR3 DNA: TGTGCCAGCAGCTTAGATCGGCGGTCTAGCGGGAGGACTTCCCACGAGCAGTACTTC

clone size: NA
V gene: TRBV18
J gene: TRBJ1-5
D gene: TRBD1
CDR3 protein: CASSRGTGDSNQPQHF
CDR3 DNA: TGTGCCAGCTCAAGAGGGACAGGCGATAGCAATCAGCCCCAGCATTTT

clone size: NA
V gene: TRBV24-1
J gene: TRBJ1-3
D gene: TRBD1
CDR3 protein: CATSDPQGVSGNTIYF
CDR3 DNA: TGTGCCACCAGTGACCCACAGGGGGTCTCTGGAAACACCATATATTTT

clone size: NA
V gene: TRBV4-1
J gene: TRBJ2-5
D gene: NA
CDR3 protein: CASSQGPGIGETQYF
CDR3 DNA: TGCGCCAGCAGCCAAGGCCCGGGAATTGGAGAGACCCAGTACTTC

clone size: NA
V gene: TRBV7-2
J gene: TRBJ1-2
D gene: NA
CDR3 protein: CASSLGTVLNYGYTF
CDR3 DNA: TGTGCCAGCAGCTTAGGGACAGTCCTAAACTATGGCTACACCTTC

clone size: NA
V gene: TRBV7-2
J gene: TRBJ1-5
D gene: NA
CDR3 protein: CASSEQGYNQPQHF
CDR3 DNA: TGTGCCAGCAGTGAACAGGGTTATAATCAGCCCCAGCATTTT

clone size: NA
V gene: TRBV19
J gene: TRBJ2-5
D gene: TRBD2
CDR3 protein: CASSITSGSSTQYF
CDR3 DNA: TGTGCCAGTAGCATCACTAGCGGGAGTTCGACCCAGTACTTC

clone size: NA
V gene: TRBV4-1
J gene: TRBJ2-2
D gene: NA
CDR3 protein: CASSPVNSNTGELFF
CDR3 DNA: TGCGCCAGCAGCCCCGTTAATAGTAACACCGGGGAGCTGTTTTTT

clone size: NA
V gene: TRBV3-1/TRBV3-2
J gene: TRBJ2-5
D gene: TRBD2
CDR3 protein: CASSHSQGLGGETQYF
CDR3 DNA: TGTGCCAGCAGCCATAGCCAGGGACTAGGCGGAGAGACCCAGTACTTC

clone size: NA
V gene: TRBV28
J gene: TRBJ1-4
D gene: NA
CDR3 protein: CASSSYQLGPDEKLFF
CDR3 DNA: TGTGCCAGCAGTTCTTACCAGTTGGGCCCGGATGAAAAACTGTTTTTT

clone size: NA
V gene: TRBV7-2
J gene: TRBJ2-5
D gene: NA
CDR3 protein: CASSFRPGLEAGTQYF
CDR3 DNA: TGTGCCAGCAGTTTCCGCCCGGGACTGGAGGCCGGGACCCAGTACTTC

clone size: NA
V gene: TRBV28
J gene: TRBJ1-1
D gene: NA
CDR3 protein: CASRLVQMNTEAFF
CDR3 DNA: TGTGCCAGCCGCCTCGTGCAGATGAACACTGAAGCTTTCTTT

clone size: NA
V gene: TRBV5-5
J gene: TRBJ1-2
D gene: NA
CDR3 protein: CASRGGPTDNYGYTF
CDR3 DNA: TGTGCCAGCAGGGGGGGGCCGACAGATAACTATGGCTACACCTTC

clone size: once
V gene: TRBV9
J gene: TRBJ2-5
D gene: TRBD2
CDR3 protein: CASSVVAGVGETQYF
CDR3 DNA: TGTGCCAGCAGCGTAGTAGCGGGAGTTGGTGAGACCCAGTACTTC